One sample yielded the 24 T cell receptor beta chains listed below, sequenced in a study of early T cells in non-severe SARS-CoV-2 infection (dated by TCRdb to 2020 to 2022). Library construction relied on 5' RACE. For sequencing, a NextSeq 500 was employed. The public sequencing data were trimmed at Q25 with fastp and processed into clonotypes with MiXCR by TCRdb, which kept only in-frame beta chains. Entries are consolidated by CDR3 protein sequence, retaining the most common genes and DNA. The sample table lists some 19,000 distinct CDR3 sequences, 4% to 5.5% of them with a count of one. The ten largest account for approximately 6.6% of the sample. The sequencing sample was made of whole blood. The source is an adult who was a healthcare worker with PCR-confirmed SARS-CoV-2 infection or an uninfected control (not recorded which).

The chain combines TRBV20-1 with TRBJ2-7; D is perhaps TRBD1 (7 bases). The V end was cut by 5 bases, the J end by 3 bases, with 23 bases between. The CDR3 is 16 residues long. From germline, CDR1 is DFQATT and CDR2 SNEGSKA (reference sequence). Here the CDR3 DNA reads TGCAGTGCTCCGTCTCCCTTCGGGACAGCGGGCTACGAGCAGTACTTC. It codes for CSAPSPFGTAGYEQYF.

This clonotype was counted at least ten times. V is TRBV7-9 and J is TRBJ1-5, with a tentative D call TRBD1 (5 bases). V was trimmed by 6 bases and J by 2 bases, leaving 8 bases between them. This CDR3 has 13 residues. Per the germline V gene, CDR1 is SEHNR and CDR2 is FQNEAQ (reference sequence). Here the CDR3 reads CASSLTGNQPQHF. For the CDR3, the DNA is TGTGCCAGCAGTTTGACAGGCAATCAGCCCCAGCATTTT.

This clonotype was seen many times. The V and J genes are TRBV2 and TRBJ2-7; D is undetermined. The CDR3 spans 13 residues. V lost 3 bases and J 6 bases, leaving 12 bases between the germline ends. From germline, CDR1 is SNHLY and CDR2 FYNNEI. CDR3 loop: CASSDLAILEQYF. The DNA for the CDR3 is TGTGCCAGCAGTGATTTAGCCATCCTCGAGCAGTACTTC.

This clonotype has ten or more counts. The rearrangement links TRBV9 to TRBJ2-5; 10 bases map to TRBD2. The germline V gene has CDR1 SGDLS and CDR2 YYNGEE. The CDR3 is 15 residues long. The V gene end was trimmed by 6 bases and the J gene end by 7 bases; junction bases not matched to a gene: 12. Written as DNA, the CDR3 is TGTGCCAGCAACCCGGGGACTAGCGTTTTTGGGACCCAGTACTTC. Translating gives CASNPGTSVFGTQYF.

This clonotype occurred many times. CDR3 sequence: CASSLWQGGNQPQHF. Here the CDR3 DNA reads TGTGCCAGCAGTTTATGGCAGGGAGGCAATCAGCCCCAGCATTTT. This chain connects TRBV12-3 or TRBV12-4 to TRBJ1-5; a weak D match, TRBD1 (5 bases). There are 15 residues in the CDR3. V was shortened by 2 bases and J by 2 bases, with 10 bases between the two germline ends.

This clonotype was recorded at least ten times. CDR3 sequence reads: CASSLLKESYQPQHF. The DNA for the CDR3 is TGTGCCAGCAGCTTGTTGAAAGAGAGTTATCAGCCCCAGCATTTT. The rearrangement joins TRBV5-6 to TRBJ1-5; D uncertain. The V gene lost 1 base and the J gene lost 5 bases, with 13 bases spanning the gap. From germline, CDR1 is SGHDT and CDR2 YYEEEE. The CDR3 sequence is 15 residues long.

There are a few counts of this clonotype. The chain uses TRBV6-1 and TRBJ2-5, with a tentative D call TRBD2 (6 bases). V lost 6 bases, J lost 5 bases, and 10 bases lay in between. CDR3 length equals 12 residues. Germline-derived CDR1 and CDR2 are MNHNS and SASEGT. The CDR3 DNA reads as TGTGCCAGCAGCGCGCTAGCGGAGACCCAGTACTTC. The encoded protein is CASSALAETQYF.

In its sample, this clonotype is medium-sized. V is TRBV29-1 and J is TRBJ2-1; D perhaps matches TRBD1 (7 bases). The germline V and J ends were trimmed by 5 bases and 4 bases, with 15 bases remaining between them. CDR3 length equals 14 residues. Germline V gives CDR1 SQVTM, CDR2 ANQGSEA. CDR3 nucleotide sequence: TGCAGCGTTCAGTTGCAGGGGGGTTACAATGAGCAGTTCTTC. Translating it yields CSVQLQGGYNEQFF.

This clonotype came up many times. The chain combines TRBV30 with TRBJ2-1; D unresolved. V gave up 4 bases and J gave up 8 bases, with 9 bases separating them. Germline lookup yields CDR1 GTSNPN and CDR2 SVGIG (reference sequence). The CDR3 runs to 11 residues. The CDR3 region is CAWTFSYEQFF. As DNA, the CDR3 is TGTGCCTGGACCTTCTCTTATGAGCAGTTCTTC.

This clonotype was found many times. The chain carries TRBV6-1 and TRBJ2-5; a weak D match, TRBD2 (7 bases). Trimming took 1 base from V and 5 from J, leaving 17 bases between them. CDR3 length: 16 residues. The germline CDR1 and CDR2 sequences are MNHNS and SASEGT. CDR3 sequence (DNA): TGTGCCAGCAGTGAAGAGGGAGGGAGGGGGTCGGAGACCCAGTACTTC. Residues: CASSEEGGRGSETQYF.

There are many counts of this clonotype. The gene calls are TRBV5-1 and TRBJ1-1; TRBD1 might be the D (5 bases). The CDR3 is 13 residues long. The germline gives CDR1 SGHRS, CDR2 YFSETQ. V lost 4 bases, J lost 7 bases, and 14 bases lay in between. The CDR3 DNA is TGCGCCAGCAGCCCGCCAGGCCAGGGTGAAGCTTTCTTT. This encodes CASSPPGQGEAFF.

This clonotype was seen at least ten times. This sequence joins TRBV14 and TRBJ2-5, with D possibly TRBD2 on 5 matching bases. CDR1 is SGHDN and CDR2 is FVKESK in the germline V gene. Trimming shortened V by 3 bases and J by 4 bases, and 15 bases separated the two germline ends. This CDR3 has 15 amino acids. The CDR3 DNA follows: TGTGCCAGCAGCCATGTCGGACGGGGTCCAGAGACCCAGTACTTC. Protein sequence: CASSHVGRGPETQYF.

This clonotype ranks as medium-sized. The chain employs TRBV7-2 and TRBJ2-7, with D possibly matching TRBD1 (6 bases). Trimming took 2 bases from V and 5 from J, leaving 7 bases between them. The germline V gene has CDR1 SGHTA and CDR2 FQGNSA. CDR3 length equals 12 residues. The CDR3 DNA sequence: TGTGCCAGCAGCTTAAACAGGGACGAGCAGTACTTC. This codes for CASSLNRDEQYF.

This clonotype was recorded many times. V and J are TRBV20-1 and TRBJ2-7; 7 nucleotides align to TRBD1. Germline V gives CDR1 DFQATT, CDR2 SNEGSKA (reference sequence). Germline trimming cut 7 bases from V and 0 bases from J; bases unmatched to any gene: 6. This CDR3 contains 13 residues. The CDR3 nucleotides read TGCAGTGTTTCCAGGGGGTTCTCCTACGAGCAGTACTTC. Translated, it gives CSVSRGFSYEQYF.

This clonotype was seen at least ten times. The CDR3 protein is CASSQTSGGIDTQYF. CDR3 nucleotide sequence: TGTGCCAGCAGCCAAACTAGCGGGGGAATAGATACGCAGTATTTT. The chain combines TRBV3-1 with TRBJ2-3; 11 bases agree with TRBD2. The CDR3 loop spans 15 amino acids. V shed 2 bases, J shed 5 bases, and the junction held 3 bases outside the gene matches. The germline gives CDR1 LGHDT, CDR2 YNNKEL (reference sequence).

The CDR3 here is CASRPGGAGNNEQFF. The CDR3 coding sequence is TGTGCCAGCAGGCCTGGTGGGGCTGGAAACAATGAGCAGTTCTTC. The V and J genes are TRBV7-3 and TRBJ2-1; D may be TRBD1 (5 bases). Trimming stripped 6 bases from V and 5 bases from J, with 17 bases between. The CDR3 is 15 residues long. Per germline, CDR1 SGHTA and CDR2 FQGTGA.

This clonotype turned up a few times. This chain uses TRBV19 with TRBJ1-5; 9 bases are shared with TRBD1. The end of the DNA aligns better with TRBJ2-3, so the J call may be wrong. This CDR3 is built from 17 residues. Germline V gene lookup returns CDR1 LNHDA and CDR2 SQIVND (reference sequence). The chain's CDR3 is CASSKSGTGTWSQPQYF. As DNA, the CDR3 is TGTGCCAGTAGTAAGTCAGGGACAGGGACCTGGAGTCAGCCCCAGTATTTT.

This clonotype was counted at least ten times. The chain uses TRBV6-1 and TRBJ2-1; no definite D call. The ends were cut back, 1 base at V and 4 bases at J, with 5 bases in the middle. Germline assignment: CDR1 MNHNS and CDR2 SASEGT. The CDR3 loop spans 13 amino acids. The CDR3 DNA sequence: TGTGCCAGCAGTGAAGGAGAGTACAATGAGCAGTTCTTC. Amino acids: CASSEGEYNEQFF.

This clonotype was found many times. V gene TRBV7-2 combines with J gene TRBJ2-1, with no clear D. V was shortened by 6 bases and J by 7 bases, with 16 bases between the two germline ends. Germline CDR1 and CDR2: SGHTA and FQGNSA. The CDR3 is 14 amino acids. CDR3 nucleotide sequence: TGTGCCAGCAGTCCTGACCTAGGTTCAAATGAGCAGTTCTTC. Its protein product is CASSPDLGSNEQFF.

This clonotype is classed as medium-sized. V is TRBV7-6 and J is TRBJ2-1, with 7 positions matching TRBD1. Germline loops: CDR1 SGHVS, CDR2 FNYEAQ. V was pared by 1 base and J by 10 bases, with 4 bases of the junction left unmatched. The CDR3 loop spans 13 amino acids. The CDR3 region is CASSLEGAREQFF. In nucleotides, the CDR3 is TGTGCCAGCAGCTTAGAGGGGGCGCGGGAGCAGTTCTTC.

This clonotype has a count of ten or more. The CDR3 here is CASSPGVISLGGYTF. CDR3 nucleotide sequence: TGTGCCAGCAGCCCCGGGGTTATAAGCTTGGGGGGCTACACCTTC. The V and J genes are TRBV5-4 and TRBJ1-2; no reliable D call. The CDR3 length is 15 residues. Trimming shortened V by 4 bases and J by 8 bases, and 21 bases separated the two germline ends. Germline CDR1 SGHNT, CDR2 YYREEE (reference sequence). The whole variable domain, filled in from reference TRBV5-4 and TRBJ1-2, reads ETGVTQSPTHLIKTRGQQVTLRCSSQSGHNTVSWYQQALGQGPQFIFQYYREEENGRGNFPPRFSGLQFPNYSSELNVNALELDDSALYLCASSPGVISLGGYTFGSGTRLTVV.

This clonotype was detected ten times or more. The V and J genes are TRBV6-6 and TRBJ2-7; 7 bases map to TRBD1. Germline V CDR1 and CDR2: MNHNY, SVGAGI (reference sequence). Trimming at V came to 7 bases and at J to 5 bases, leaving 8 bases not matched to a gene. The CDR3 is 13 amino acids. The CDR3 nucleotides read TGTGCCAGCAAGGAGACAGGGTCCCACGAGCAGTACTTC. Its protein product is CASKETGSHEQYF.

This clonotype is deemed medium-sized. This chain connects TRBV4-1 to TRBJ2-3; the D gene is possibly TRBD1 (7 bases). CDR1 is MGHRA and CDR2 is YSYEKL in the germline V gene. The CDR3 has 16 amino acids. V was shortened by 0 bases and J by 1 base, with 11 bases between the two germline ends. The CDR3 is CASSQDIRGGTDTQYF. CDR3 coding DNA: TGCGCCAGCAGCCAAGATATCAGGGGGGGCACAGATACGCAGTATTTT.

This clonotype turned up a few times. This rearrangement joins TRBV19 to TRBJ2-2, with 8 nucleotides matching TRBD1. Trimming at V came to 10 bases and at J to 0 bases, leaving 4 bases not matched to a gene. The V gene's germline CDR1 is LNHDA and CDR2 SQIVND (reference sequence). The CDR3 runs to 14 residues. The CDR3 sequence: CATGQGSNTGELFF. The DNA of the CDR3 is TGTGCCACTGGACAGGGTTCGAACACCGGGGAGCTGTTTTTT.